Presented here are 30 T cell receptor beta chains from one specimen sequenced in a study of CD8+ T cells in alopecia areata. It was cDNA, reverse transcribed from extracted RNA, that served as the sequencing template. This table comes from immunoSEQ multiplex PCR, and its TCRdb copy is limited to in-frame clones, with some not included. Of about 120,000 clones listed, approximately 57% are singletons. Specified treatment: oral pan-JAK inhibitor, 5-10 mg twice daily. This material consisted of CD4+ T cells sorted from blood, taken at week 4, from a patient treated with tofacitinib. These receptors all stem from a human donor with alopecia areata.

The chain links TRBV2 to TRBJ1-2; D remains ambiguous. Germline V gives CDR1 SNHLY, CDR2 FYNNEI. CDR3 length: 11 amino acids. Trimming pared 6 bases from V and 8 bases from J, leaving 10 bases between. CDR3 in DNA: TGTGCCAGCAGCGTGATTGTGGGCTACACCTTC. The encoded protein is CASSVIVGYTF.

This clone showed up just a few times. CDR3 sequence (DNA): TGCGCCAGCCGGCCACCTTTGGCAACTAATGAAAAACTGTTTTTT. It translates to CASRPPLATNEKLFF. V usage is TRBV4-1 and J usage is TRBJ1-4; D unclear. The CDR3 runs to 15 residues. Germline CDR1 is MGHRA and CDR2 is YSYEKL. Trimming pared 8 bases from V and 0 bases from J, leaving 13 bases between.

The CDR3 DNA follows: TGCAGCGTCCTGATCACCAGGGGTCATACTGAAGCTTTCTTT. It is translated as CSVLITRGHTEAFF. The chain is built from TRBV29-1 and TRBJ1-1; possibly TRBD1 for D (6 bases). The CDR3 runs 14 residues. Germline V lookup: CDR1 SQVTM, CDR2 ANQGSEA. The germline V and J ends were trimmed by 6 bases and 5 bases, with 19 bases remaining between them. The full variable domain, its missing parts supplied by reference TRBV29-1 and TRBJ1-1, is SAVISQKPSRDICQRGTSLTIQCQVDSQVTMMFWYRQQPGQSLTLIATANQGSEATYESGFVIDKFPISRPNLTFSTLTVSNMSPEDSSIYLCSVLITRGHTEAFFGQGTRLTVV.

This clone was detected only a few times. Here the CDR3 DNA reads TGCGCCAGCAGCTTGGACGGACAGGGGGCATGGAGTGAGCAGTTCTTC. Protein sequence: CASSLDGQGAWSEQFF. The chain uses TRBV5-1 and TRBJ2-1, with 11 bases identical to TRBD1. Trimming cost V 0 bases and J 9 bases; bases outside gene matches: 8. The CDR3 has 16 residues. Germline V gene sequence: CDR1 SGHRS, CDR2 YFSETQ. Drawing the rest from reference TRBV5-1 and TRBJ2-1, the complete variable domain is KAGVTQTPRYLIKTRGQQVTLSCSPISGHRSVSWYQQTPGQGLQFLFEYFSETQRNKGNFPGRFSGRQFSNSRSEMNVSTLELGDSALYLCASSLDGQGAWSEQFFGPGTRLTVL.

V usage is TRBV7-2 and J usage is TRBJ1-3; D remains ambiguous. The CDR3 sequence is 12 residues long. Germline CDR1 and CDR2: SGHTA and FQGNSA. V dropped 6 bases and J dropped 4 bases, with 7 bases sitting between them. The CDR3 region is CASRPPGNTIYF. CDR3 in DNA: TGTGCCAGCAGACCGCCCGGAAACACCATATATTTT. The variable domain in full, with the rest retrieved from reference TRBV7-2 and TRBJ1-3, is GAGVSQSPSNKVTEKGKDVELRCDPISGHTALYWYRQSLGQGLEFLIYFQGNSAPDKSGLPSDRFSAERTGGSVSTLTIQRTQQEDSAVYLCASRPPGNTIYFGEGSWLTVV.

The rearrangement links TRBV29-1 to TRBJ2-2, with TRBD2 as a possible D gene (5 bases). CDR1 is SQVTM and CDR2 is ANQGSEA in the germline V gene. The CDR3 is made up of 14 amino acids. The chain's CDR3 is CSASPAYRTGELFF. CDR3 in DNA: TGCAGTGCTAGCCCGGCGTATCGGACCGGGGAGCTGTTTTTT.

CDR3 loop: CASSGANVLTF. CDR3 bases: TGTGCCAGCTCCGGGGCCAACGTCCTGACTTTC. The rearrangement joins TRBV7-2 to TRBJ2-6; D is uncertain. The germline V gene has CDR1 SGHTA and CDR2 FQGNSA. Trimming removed 8 bases at V and 4 bases at J, with 3 bases between. This CDR3 comprises 11 residues.

In this sample, this clone turned up a few times. CDR3 nucleotides: TGTGCCTGGAGCGACATTACCTACAGGGGCCCAGCTTTCTTT. This translates into CAWSDITYRGPAFF. The J gene is TRBJ1-1, the V gene TRBV30; 7 nucleotides align to TRBD1. Trimming removed 3 bases from V and 10 bases from J; junction bases left unmatched: 14. Per the germline V gene, CDR1 is GTSNPN and CDR2 is SVGIG (reference sequence). The CDR3 contains 14 residues.

The sample holds a few counts of this clone. For the CDR3, the DNA is TGTGCCAGCTCACCACCGTTCCTAGCGGGGACAGATACGCAGTATTTT. Encoded protein: CASSPPFLAGTDTQYF. The chain recombines TRBV18 with TRBJ2-3, with 9 bases identical to TRBD2. CDR1 and CDR2 (germline): KGHSH, LQKENI. The trim removed 0 bases at V and 3 bases at J, leaving 4 bases unmatched. The CDR3 contains 16 residues.

This clone was seen a few times. The CDR3 DNA reads as TGTGCCAGCAGCTTAGCTGGAGCCGACCCGTCCTACGAGCAGTACTTC. Translation: CASSLAGADPSYEQYF. V and J are TRBV7-2 and TRBJ2-7; D unclear. Germline CDR1 is SGHTA and CDR2 is FQGNSA. The CDR3 is made up of 16 amino acids. V lost 0 bases and J 1 base, leaving 13 bases between the germline ends. The entire variable domain, with the rest obtained from reference TRBV7-2 and TRBJ2-7, is as follows: GAGVSQSPSNKVTEKGKDVELRCDPISGHTALYWYRQSLGQGLEFLIYFQGNSAPDKSGLPSDRFSAERTGGSVSTLTIQRTQQEDSAVYLCASSLAGADPSYEQYFGPGTRLTVT.

This clone was counted a few times. Other DNA sequences from this sample encode an identical CDR3 as well. The chain links TRBV6-5 to TRBJ2-5; the match to TRBD2 covers 10 bases. The germline V gene has CDR1 MNHEY and CDR2 SVGAGI. V was pared by 5 bases and J by 3 bases, with 3 bases of the junction left unmatched. The CDR3 has 14 residues. Here the CDR3 DNA reads TGTGCCAGCAGTCCCGGACTAGCGGAAGAGACCCAGTACTTC. Residues: CASSPGLAEETQYF.

The CDR3 spells CASSFGLAGGPETQYF. The CDR3 bases are TGCGCCAGCAGCTTCGGACTAGCGGGAGGGCCTGAGACCCAGTACTTC. The chain employs TRBV5-1 and TRBJ2-5, with 15 bases matching TRBD2. The ends lost 2 bases at V and 5 bases at J; junction bases unmatched: 4. There are 16 residues in the CDR3. The germline gives CDR1 SGHRS, CDR2 YFSETQ.

V usage is TRBV28 and J usage is TRBJ2-4; D is unclear. Germline V gene lookup returns CDR1 MDHEN and CDR2 SYDVKM. The length of the CDR3 is 9 residues. Trimming stripped 8 bases from V and 9 bases from J, with 5 bases between. The CDR3 bases are TGTGCCAGCGGCGCCATTCAGTACTTC. The encoded protein is CASGAIQYF.

The chain carries TRBV4-1 and TRBJ2-1, with D possibly TRBD1 on 7 matching bases. This CDR3 region has 15 residues. The germline V and J ends were trimmed by 2 bases and 6 bases, with 14 bases remaining between them. Germline V CDR1 and CDR2: MGHRA, YSYEKL. DNA of the CDR3: TGCGCCAGCAGCCAACCCACCCAGGGGGGCAATGAGCAGTTCTTC. Its translation: CASSQPTQGGNEQFF.

The V and J genes are TRBV4-3 and TRBJ2-4, with 11 bases aligning to TRBD2. Germline V gene sequence: CDR1 LGHNA, CDR2 YSLEER. V was pared by 0 bases and J by 0 bases, with 7 bases of the junction left unmatched. CDR3 size: 19 residues. The CDR3, as DNA: TGCGCCAGCAGCCAAGAGCTAGCGGGAGGACACATAGCCAAAAACATTCAGTACTTC. It is translated as CASSQELAGGHIAKNIQYF.

The chain couples TRBV5-4 to TRBJ1-2; D may be TRBD1 (6 bases). Germline V gene data show CDR1 as SGHNT and CDR2 as YYREEE (reference sequence). The CDR3 extends over 14 amino acids. The V and J ends lost 4 bases and 3 bases respectively, with 13 bases between them. Written as DNA, the CDR3 is TGTGCCAGCAGCGAGGGGGTGGTGGACTATGGCTACACCTTC. It codes for CASSEGVVDYGYTF.

In its sample, this clone was seen a few times. This chain's CDR3 is CASSTHRASNQPQHF. In DNA form, the CDR3 reads TGTGCCAGTAGTACCCACAGGGCGAGCAATCAGCCCCAGCATTTT. The chain couples TRBV19 to TRBJ1-5; D might be TRBD1 (6 bases). Looked up from germline, CDR1 is LNHDA and CDR2 is SQIVND (reference sequence). CDR3 size: 15 residues. The ends were cut back, 4 bases at V and 1 base at J, with 11 bases in the middle.

V gene TRBV2 combines with J gene TRBJ2-7; 7 bases line up with TRBD2. The CDR3 loop spans 13 amino acids. CDR1 and CDR2 from the germline V gene are SNHLY and FYNNEI. J lost 3 bases, V lost 7 bases, and 6 bases had no gene match. The chain's CDR3 is CASKAGGNYEQYF. CDR3 bases: TGTGCCAGCAAGGCCGGGGGGAACTACGAGCAGTACTTC. The full variable domain, rest sourced from reference TRBV2 and TRBJ2-7, is EPEVTQTPSHQVTQMGQEVILRCVPISNHLYFYWYRQILGQKVEFLVSFYNNEISEKSEIFDDQFSVERPDGSNFTLKIRSTKLEDSAMYFCASKAGGNYEQYFGPGTRLTVT.

The rearrangement links TRBV7-2 to TRBJ1-2; 7 nucleotides match TRBD1. The CDR3 loop spans 15 amino acids. The V and J ends lost 1 base and 4 bases, in that order; junction bases with no gene match: 6. Germline assignment: CDR1 SGHTA and CDR2 FQGNSA. The CDR3 nucleotides read TGTGCCAGCAGCTTAGTAGAGGGGGCGTTCTATGGCTACACCTTC. It codes for CASSLVEGAFYGYTF.

This chain links TRBV7-2 with TRBJ1-5; tentative D call: TRBD1 (5 bases). V was shortened by 4 bases and J by 4 bases, with 20 bases between the two germline ends. Per germline, CDR1 SGHTA and CDR2 FQGNSA. This CDR3 has 17 residues. The CDR3 is CASSSPDPGSKNQPQHF. CDR3 DNA: TGTGCCAGCAGCTCGCCAGACCCAGGGAGCAAAAATCAGCCCCAGCATTTT.

This clone came up a few times. The chain recombines TRBV5-1 with TRBJ2-3, with 14 bases fitting TRBD2. The V gene end was trimmed by 4 bases and the J gene end by 2 bases; junction bases not matched to a gene: 3. In germline, CDR1 is SGHRS, CDR2 YFSETQ. The CDR3 totals 16 residues. The CDR3 DNA reads as TGCGCCAGCAGCATGGGACTAGCGGGGGCCACAGATACGCAGTATTTT. This gives the protein CASSMGLAGATDTQYF.

This clone was counted only a few times. The J gene is TRBJ1-3, the V gene TRBV4-3, with TRBD1 matching over 7 bases. Germline CDR1 reads LGHNA; CDR2 reads YSLEER. There are 17 residues in the CDR3. Losses at the gene ends were 0 bases for V and 11 bases for J; bases not matched to a gene: 16. The CDR3 sequence: CASSQEKAQGGPYPIYF. The CDR3 bases are TGCGCCAGCAGCCAAGAGAAGGCTCAGGGGGGACCCTACCCCATATATTTT.

This clone was counted once. The chain links TRBV27 to TRBJ1-1; possible D gene TRBD1, 5 bases. Trimming shortened V by 7 bases and J by 6 bases, and 9 bases separated the two germline ends. This CDR3 is built from 11 residues. Germline assignment: CDR1 MNHEY and CDR2 SMNVEV (reference sequence). The CDR3: CASIRGAEAFF. The CDR3 DNA sequence: TGTGCCAGCATAAGGGGAGCTGAAGCTTTCTTT.

The CDR3 is CASSMDGGSEQFF. The CDR3 coding sequence is TGCGCCAGCAGCATGGACGGCGGGTCTGAGCAGTTCTTC. This sequence joins TRBV5-1 and TRBJ2-1; perhaps TRBD2 as D (5 bases). V was clipped by 4 bases and J by 9 bases, with 14 bases between them. This CDR3 spans 13 amino acids. Germline V gene sequence: CDR1 SGHRS, CDR2 YFSETQ.

This chain connects TRBV5-1 to TRBJ2-1; 7 nucleotides agree with TRBD1. The germline CDR1 and CDR2 sequences are SGHRS and YFSETQ. Losses at the gene ends were 2 bases for V and 8 bases for J; bases not matched to a gene: 7. The CDR3 spans 14 residues. CDR3 DNA sequence: TGCGCCAGCAGCTTAGTAGACAGGGTCGATGAGCAGTTCTTC. Amino acid sequence: CASSLVDRVDEQFF.

The chain carries TRBV7-2 and TRBJ1-5, with 8 bases fitting TRBD1. The CDR3 contains 15 residues. V lost 3 bases and J lost 3; bases outside the gene matches: 4. The germline CDR1 and CDR2 sequences are SGHTA and FQGNSA. The CDR3, as DNA: TGTGCCAGCAGCTTTCAGGGGGCTGCCAATCAGCCCCAGCATTTT. Its protein product is CASSFQGAANQPQHF.

This clone appeared a few times. This rearrangement joins TRBV30 to TRBJ1-1; no firm D call. Germline CDR1 reads GTSNPN; CDR2 reads SVGIG (reference sequence). V was cut by 0 bases and J by 5 bases, with 10 bases left in between. The CDR3 has 13 amino acids. The CDR3 loop is CAWSVSVYTEAFF. CDR3 coding DNA: TGTGCCTGGAGTGTATCGGTATATACTGAAGCTTTCTTT.

The rearrangement joins TRBV7-2 to TRBJ2-3, with 7 bases that match TRBD1. Germline trimming cut 2 bases from V and 9 bases from J; bases unmatched to any gene: 8. The CDR3 is made up of 14 amino acids. Germline CDR1 is SGHTA and CDR2 is FQGNSA. The DNA for the CDR3 is TGTGCCAGCAGCTTAAAGACAGGGCTTCAGACGCAGTATTTT. Protein sequence: CASSLKTGLQTQYF.

The V and J genes are TRBV28 and TRBJ2-1; unclear D gene. Germline values: CDR1 MDHEN, CDR2 SYDVKM. V lost 5 bases and J lost 5, with 4 bases in between. The CDR3 sequence is 11 residues long. CDR3 bases: TGTGCCAGCAGTCCCCACAATGAGCAGTTCTTC. This sequence encodes CASSPHNEQFF.

This clone came up once. The chain has TRBV5-1 and TRBJ2-4, with D possibly TRBD1 on 5 matching bases. This CDR3 is built from 14 residues. The germline V gene encodes CDR1 SGHRS and CDR2 YFSETQ. V lost 0 bases and J lost 5, with 9 bases in between. The CDR3 loop reads CASSLEVRENIQYF. CDR3 nucleotides: TGCGCCAGCAGCTTGGAAGTCAGGGAAAACATTCAGTACTTC.